The 3 T cell receptor beta chains presented below share a single source sample, sequenced in a study of cytotoxic CD8 clonotypes in ibrutinib-treated CLL. TCRdb keeps only in-frame clones here, not all; method: immunoSEQ multiplex PCR. The data hold roughly 250,000 clones, with about three quarters observed a single time. Sequences were derived from PBMCs, sampled after 24 months of ibrutinib treatment. Receptors were obtained from a human donor with chronic lymphocytic leukemia.

This chain joins TRBV9 and TRBJ2-2; the match to TRBD1 covers 9 bases. This CDR3 comprises 14 residues. In germline, CDR1 is SGDLS, CDR2 YYNGEE. The trim removed 4 bases at V and 12 bases at J, leaving 10 bases unmatched. The CDR3, as DNA: TGTGCCAGCAGCTTCCGGGACAGGGAGGCCCAGCTGTTTTTT. Encoded protein: CASSFRDREAQLFF.

This chain uses TRBV7-3 with TRBJ1-2; weak D call: TRBD1 (5 bases). V was clipped by 3 bases and J by 4 bases, with 21 bases between them. The CDR3 covers 17 residues. Germline V gene data show CDR1 as SGHTA and CDR2 as FQGTGA. CDR3 DNA sequence: TGTGCCAGCAGCTTTGCTCCCGGGGGAAGCGGTAGCTATGGCTACACCTTC. This encodes CASSFAPGGSGSYGYTF. Complete variable domain (other parts from reference TRBV7-3 and TRBJ1-2): GAGVSQTPSNKVTEKGKYVELRCDPISGHTALYWYRQSLGQGPEFLIYFQGTGAADDSGLPNDRFFAVRPEGSVSTLKIQRTERGDSAVYLCASSFAPGGSGSYGYTFGSGTRLTVV.

The gene calls are TRBV30 and TRBJ1-1; 7 bases are a match to TRBD1. Germline CDR1 GTSNPN, CDR2 SVGIG (reference sequence). The CDR3 sequence is 14 residues long. Unmatched junction bases numbered 5, after V lost 0 bases and J lost 4 bases. The CDR3 spells CAWSVRQGVTEAFF. CDR3 DNA: TGTGCCTGGAGTGTAAGACAGGGAGTCACTGAAGCTTTCTTT.